Each of the 27 T cell receptor beta chains below was sequenced from the same sample in a study of T cell responses to AZD1222 COVID-19 vaccine. Clones were read by immunoSEQ multiplex PCR, and TCRdb kept only the in-frame ones, dropping some. The table has around 120,000 clones, roughly 85% seen once. This specimen consisted of peripheral blood, obtained on day 0 of MenACWY control vaccination. The receptors stem from an adult in good health.

The chain is built from TRBV12-3 or TRBV12-4 and TRBJ2-3; the D is unclear. The CDR3 sequence is 13 residues long. V lost 4 bases and J lost 6, with 11 bases in between. Here the CDR3 reads CASSSETLDTQYF. The CDR3 DNA sequence: TGTGCCAGCAGTTCGGAAACTCTGGATACGCAGTATTTT.

This chain uses TRBV6-2 or TRBV6-3 with TRBJ2-5; TRBD1 agrees at 7 bases. The trim removed 6 bases at V and 0 bases at J, leaving 10 bases unmatched. The CDR3 runs 16 residues. CDR1 and CDR2 (germline): MNHEY, SVGEGT. As DNA, the CDR3 is TGTGCCAGCAGCCTCGAGGCCAGGGGGTACCAAGAGACCCAGTACTTC. Its translation is CASSLEARGYQETQYF.

The gene calls are TRBV24-1 and TRBJ2-2; 7 nucleotides line up with TRBD1. Germline CDR1 reads KGHDR; CDR2 reads SFDVKD. The CDR3 totals 15 residues. V shed 3 bases, J shed 5 bases, and the junction held 5 bases outside the gene matches. The DNA for the CDR3 is TGTGCCACCAGTGATCCCCGGACAGGAACCGGGGAGCTGTTTTTT. Amino acid sequence: CATSDPRTGTGELFF.

This rearrangement joins TRBV7-9 to TRBJ1-4, with 7 bases that match TRBD1. Looked up from germline, CDR1 is SEHNR and CDR2 is FQNEAQ (reference sequence). The trim removed 5 bases at V and 5 bases at J, leaving 8 bases unmatched. The CDR3 loop spans 15 amino acids. CDR3 nucleotides: TGTGCCAGCAGCCAGGGGTTACAGGGGAATGAAAAACTGTTTTTT. Amino acid sequence: CASSQGLQGNEKLFF.

The V and J genes are TRBV5-6 and TRBJ2-2; D is uncertain. Trimming took 1 base from V and 7 from J, leaving 2 bases between them. CDR3 length equals 11 residues. Germline V CDR1 and CDR2: SGHDT, YYEEEE. CDR3 sequence reads: CASSLFGELFF. Here the CDR3 DNA reads TGTGCCAGCAGCTTGTTCGGGGAGCTGTTTTTT.

V is TRBV2 and J is TRBJ1-1, with 8 bases matching TRBD1. Germline trimming cut 6 bases from V and 3 bases from J; bases unmatched to any gene: 15. Germline CDR1 and CDR2: SNHLY and FYNNEI. The CDR3 runs to 17 residues. The CDR3 reads CASSAPGGFGFDTEAFF. The CDR3 region has the DNA TGTGCCAGCAGCGCTCCAGGGGGCTTTGGATTCGACACTGAAGCTTTCTTT.

The gene calls are TRBV28 and TRBJ1-5; D ambiguous. Germline V CDR1 and CDR2: MDHEN, SYDVKM. CDR3 length: 12 residues. V lost 8 bases to trimming and J lost 6 bases, with 11 bases between them. The CDR3 nucleotides are TGTGCCAGCTGGGCAGGTCTTCAGCCCCAGCATTTT. Translating it yields CASWAGLQPQHF.

This clone was observed a few times. The chain is built from TRBV7-2 and TRBJ1-3; D gene unclear. The V and J ends lost 2 bases and 0 bases respectively, with 5 bases between them. The CDR3 has 14 residues. Per the germline V gene, CDR1 is SGHTA and CDR2 is FQGNSA. The CDR3 DNA reads as TGTGCCAGCAGCTTAAATCCCTCTGGAAACACCATATATTTT. It codes for CASSLNPSGNTIYF.

V is TRBV7-8 and J is TRBJ2-7; D possibly matches TRBD1 or TRBD2 (5 bases each). CDR3 size: 15 residues. The V gene lost 1 base and the J gene lost 2 bases, with 12 bases spanning the gap. Germline V CDR1 and CDR2: SGHVS, FQNEAQ. As DNA, the CDR3 is TGTGCCAGCAGCTTAGGAGGGGCGCCCGCCTACGAGCAGTACTTC. Translated, it gives CASSLGGAPAYEQYF.

The chain joins TRBV30 to TRBJ2-5, with D unclear. The CDR3 has 11 amino acids. Trimming cost V 0 bases and J 5 bases, with 4 bases left between them. The V gene's germline CDR1 is GTSNPN and CDR2 SVGIG (reference sequence). In DNA form, the CDR3 reads TGTGCCTGGAGTGTACGGGAGACCCAGTACTTC. This encodes CAWSVRETQYF.

The CDR3: CASSWGQGLGDTQYF. CDR3 DNA: TGTGCCAGCAGTTGGGGACAGGGACTAGGAGATACGCAGTATTTT. The rearrangement uses TRBV28 and TRBJ2-3; tentatively, D is TRBD1 (9 bases). Germline V gene sequence: CDR1 MDHEN, CDR2 SYDVKM. This CDR3 contains 15 residues. V was pared by 4 bases and J by 5 bases, with 16 bases between.

The V call is TRBV11-2, the J call TRBJ2-5; TRBD1 might be the D (6 bases). Germline V gene sequence: CDR1 SGHAT, CDR2 FQNNGV. The CDR3 loop spans 16 amino acids. V lost 3 bases and J 2 bases, leaving 16 bases between the germline ends. In DNA, the CDR3 is TGTGCCAGCAGCTTTGACAGGAAGCTCCTACAAGAGACCCAGTACTTC. Encoded protein: CASSFDRKLLQETQYF.

The gene calls are TRBV4-3 and TRBJ1-2; D unresolved. The V end lost 1 base, the J end lost 4 bases, and 13 bases lay between the germline ends. CDR1 is LGHNA, CDR2 YSLEER, per germline. The CDR3 contains 15 residues. CDR3 in DNA: TGCGCCAGCAGCCAAGGCGACACTCTACTCTATGGCTACACCTTC. Its translation: CASSQGDTLLYGYTF.

The V call is TRBV25-1, the J call TRBJ1-1, with 10 bases matching TRBD1. V gave up 4 bases and J gave up 5 bases; unmatched junction bases: 4. There are 14 residues in the CDR3. CDR1 MGHDK and CDR2 SYGVNS come from the germline V gene. CDR3 bases: TGTGCCAGCAGTGGAGACAGGGGGCATACTGAAGCTTTCTTT. This encodes CASSGDRGHTEAFF.

Here the CDR3 reads CASSPLPSGGSTDTQYF. CDR3 coding DNA: TGTGCCAGCTCACCACTTCCTAGCGGGGGGAGCACAGATACGCAGTATTTT. This chain uses TRBV18 with TRBJ2-3; TRBD2 matches 11 bases. J was trimmed by 0 bases and V by 1 base; bases with no gene match: 3. CDR1 is KGHSH and CDR2 is LQKENI in the germline V gene. The CDR3 contains 17 residues.

V usage is TRBV2 and J usage is TRBJ2-3, with TRBD2 as a possible D gene (5 bases). This CDR3 spans 15 amino acids. The germline gives CDR1 SNHLY, CDR2 FYNNEI. The V end was cut by 6 bases, the J end by 0 bases, with 13 bases between. CDR3 loop: CASSPLASSTDTQYF. CDR3 coding DNA: TGTGCCAGCAGCCCCCTAGCATCTAGCACAGATACGCAGTATTTT.

The gene calls are TRBV5-4 and TRBJ2-7, with 7 bases fitting TRBD1. Germline CDR1 is SGHNT and CDR2 is YYREEE (reference sequence). The CDR3 is 13 residues long. V shed 5 bases, J shed 4 bases, and the junction held 6 bases outside the gene matches. The chain's CDR3 is CASRGDRVYEQYF. CDR3 coding DNA: TGTGCCAGCAGAGGGGACAGAGTTTACGAGCAGTACTTC.

The chain combines TRBV4-2 with TRBJ1-2; no clear D. The V gene lost 2 bases and the J gene lost 2 bases, with 6 bases spanning the gap. Germline loops: CDR1 LGHNA, CDR2 YNFKEQ. This CDR3 is built from 13 residues. For the CDR3, the DNA is TGTGCCAGCAGCCAACTCACAAACTATGGCTACACCTTC. Translation gives CASSQLTNYGYTF.

The genes are TRBV10-2 and TRBJ1-5, with a tentative D call TRBD1 (5 bases). Trimming left V 0 bases short and J 0 bases short, with 9 bases between. This CDR3 comprises 16 residues. The germline V gene has CDR1 WSHSY and CDR2 SAAADI. The CDR3 coding sequence is TGCGCCAGCAGTGAGTCAACAGGATATAGCAATCAGCCCCAGCATTTT. It is translated as CASSESTGYSNQPQHF.

This clone was seen a single time. V gene TRBV7-2 combines with J gene TRBJ1-4; D remains ambiguous. The length of the CDR3 is 15 residues. Germline lookup yields CDR1 SGHTA and CDR2 FQGNSA. Between the trimmed V and J ends, which lost 1 base and 4 bases, there was a span of 10 bases. The DNA for the CDR3 is TGTGCCAGCAGCTTAGTACGAACAGTTAATGAAAAACTGTTTTTT. Its translation is CASSLVRTVNEKLFF.

The gene calls are TRBV11-2 and TRBJ1-3, with D possibly being TRBD1 (5 bases). Germline V gene lookup returns CDR1 SGHAT and CDR2 FQNNGV. This CDR3 region has 15 residues. The V and J ends lost 5 bases and 4 bases respectively, with 15 bases between them. CDR3 sequence reads: CASSLGTVLGNTIYF. Here the CDR3 DNA reads TGTGCCAGCAGCCTGGGGACGGTGCTCGGAAACACCATATATTTT.

The chain employs TRBV18 and TRBJ2-7, with TRBD1 identical over 9 bases. The ends lost 2 bases at V and 3 bases at J; junction bases unmatched: 11. The CDR3 is made up of 17 amino acids. Germline lookup yields CDR1 KGHSH and CDR2 LQKENI. The CDR3 is CASSPVGRTGAFYEQYF. The DNA for the CDR3 is TGTGCCAGCTCACCAGTCGGGAGGACAGGGGCTTTCTACGAGCAGTACTTC.

The chain recombines TRBV2 with TRBJ2-2; D possibly uses TRBD1 or TRBD2 (5 bases each). Germline-derived CDR1 and CDR2 are SNHLY and FYNNEI. The germline V and J ends were trimmed by 6 bases and 1 base, with 9 bases remaining between them. The CDR3 sequence is 14 residues long. CDR3 DNA: TGTGCCAGCAGCTCGGGACGGAACACCGGGGAGCTGTTTTTT. Translated, it gives CASSSGRNTGELFF.

The count of this clone is one. This rearrangement joins TRBV2 to TRBJ2-5; 8 bases fit TRBD1. CDR1 is SNHLY and CDR2 is FYNNEI in the germline V gene. CDR3 length: 15 residues. After removal of 5 bases from V and 4 bases from J, the junction contained 9 bases not matched to a gene. The CDR3 coding sequence is TGTGCCAGCAGTCCGAGCAGGGGGCTAGGAGAGACCCAGTACTTC. Protein sequence: CASSPSRGLGETQYF.

This clone came up a few times. Other DNA sequences in this specimen translate into the identical CDR3. The V and J genes are TRBV28 and TRBJ1-5; the match to TRBD1 covers 9 bases. J was trimmed by 7 bases and V by 8 bases; bases with no gene match: 6. The CDR3 is 13 amino acids. Germline V gene lookup returns CDR1 MDHEN and CDR2 SYDVKM. CDR3 sequence (DNA): TGTGCCAGCGTCGGGACAGGGAACCAGCCCCAGCATTTT. It specifies CASVGTGNQPQHF.

This clone appeared once. This chain connects TRBV20-1 to TRBJ1-2; the D is unclear. CDR1 is DFQATT and CDR2 is SNEGSKA in the germline V gene (reference sequence). V shed 5 bases and J shed 8 bases, with 12 bases lying between them. The CDR3 spans 11 residues. CDR3 in DNA: TGCAGTGCTGACACTACCGAGGGCTACACCTTC. Translation: CSADTTEGYTF.

The gene calls are TRBV7-2 and TRBJ1-4, with D unclear. The germline CDR1 and CDR2 sequences are SGHTA and FQGNSA. The CDR3 runs 15 residues. V was cut by 6 bases and J by 8 bases, with 19 bases left in between. In DNA, the CDR3 is TGTGCCAGCAGGTACGGAGTTTCAAGCGGGGAAAAACTGTTTTTT. Translated: CASRYGVSSGEKLFF. Drawing the rest from reference TRBV7-2 and TRBJ1-4, the complete variable domain is GAGVSQSPSNKVTEKGKDVELRCDPISGHTALYWYRQSLGQGLEFLIYFQGNSAPDKSGLPSDRFSAERTGGSVSTLTIQRTQQEDSAVYLCASRYGVSSGEKLFFGSGTQLSVL.